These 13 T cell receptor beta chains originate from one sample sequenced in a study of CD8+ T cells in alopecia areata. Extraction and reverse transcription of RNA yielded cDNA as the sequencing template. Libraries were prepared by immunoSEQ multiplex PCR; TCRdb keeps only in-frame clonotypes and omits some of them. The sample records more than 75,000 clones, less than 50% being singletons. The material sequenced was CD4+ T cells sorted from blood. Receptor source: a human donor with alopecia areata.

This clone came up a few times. The CDR3 here is CASSLVGAGRSGDEQYF. The CDR3, as DNA: TGTGCCAGCAGTTTAGTAGGAGCGGGGCGATCGGGTGACGAGCAGTACTTC. V is TRBV28 and J is TRBJ2-7, with TRBD2 matching over 7 bases. Trimming cost V 2 bases and J 5 bases; bases outside gene matches: 15. Germline-derived CDR1 and CDR2 are MDHEN and SYDVKM. This CDR3 contains 17 residues.

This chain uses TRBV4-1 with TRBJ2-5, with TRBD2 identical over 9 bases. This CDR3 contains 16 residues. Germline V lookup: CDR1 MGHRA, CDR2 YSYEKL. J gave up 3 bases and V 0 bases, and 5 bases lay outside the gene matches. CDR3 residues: CASSQELASGEETQYF. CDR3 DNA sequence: TGCGCCAGCAGCCAAGAATTGGCTAGCGGGGAAGAGACCCAGTACTTC.

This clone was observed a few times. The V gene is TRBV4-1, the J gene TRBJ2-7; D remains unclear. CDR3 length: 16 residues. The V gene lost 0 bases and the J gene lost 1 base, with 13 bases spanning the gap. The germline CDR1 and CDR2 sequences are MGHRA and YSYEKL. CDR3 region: CASSQEPSLPSYEQYF. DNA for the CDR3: TGCGCCAGCAGCCAAGAACCGAGTCTGCCTTCCTACGAGCAGTACTTC.

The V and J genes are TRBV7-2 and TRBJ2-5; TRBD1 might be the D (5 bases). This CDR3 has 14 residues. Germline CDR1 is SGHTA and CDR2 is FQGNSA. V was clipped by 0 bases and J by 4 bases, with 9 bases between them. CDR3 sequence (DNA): TGTGCCAGCAGCTTAGCGGGCAGGGCAGAGACCCAGTACTTC. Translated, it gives CASSLAGRAETQYF.

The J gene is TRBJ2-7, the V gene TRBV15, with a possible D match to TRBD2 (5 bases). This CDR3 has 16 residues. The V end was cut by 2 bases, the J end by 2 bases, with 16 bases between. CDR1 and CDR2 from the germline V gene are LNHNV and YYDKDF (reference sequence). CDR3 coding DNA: TGTGCCACCAGCAGACTCGACACCAAGGGAGCCTACGAGCAGTACTTC. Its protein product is CATSRLDTKGAYEQYF.

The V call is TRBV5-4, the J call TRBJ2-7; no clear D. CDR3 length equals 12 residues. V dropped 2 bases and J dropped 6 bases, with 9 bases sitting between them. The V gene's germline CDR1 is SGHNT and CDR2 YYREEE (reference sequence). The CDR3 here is CASSFAPGEQYF. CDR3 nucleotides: TGTGCCAGCAGCTTTGCACCGGGCGAGCAGTACTTC.

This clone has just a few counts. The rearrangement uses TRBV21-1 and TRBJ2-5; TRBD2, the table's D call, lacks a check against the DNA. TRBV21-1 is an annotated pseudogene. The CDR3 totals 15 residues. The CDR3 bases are TGTGCCAGCACCCTACGAGGAGCGGTCCAAGAGACCCAGTACTTC. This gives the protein CASTLRGAVQETQYF.

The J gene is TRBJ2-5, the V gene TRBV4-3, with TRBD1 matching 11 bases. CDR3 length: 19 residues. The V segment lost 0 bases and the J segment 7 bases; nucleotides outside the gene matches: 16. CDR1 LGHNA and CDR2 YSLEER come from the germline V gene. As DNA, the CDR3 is TGCGCCAGCAGCCAAGACACCCCCCTGGACAGGGGGCCATTAGGGACCCAGTACTTC. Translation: CASSQDTPLDRGPLGTQYF.

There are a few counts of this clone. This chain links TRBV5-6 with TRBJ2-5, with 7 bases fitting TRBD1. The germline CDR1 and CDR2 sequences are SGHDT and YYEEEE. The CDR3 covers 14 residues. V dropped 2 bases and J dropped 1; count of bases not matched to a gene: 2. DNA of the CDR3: TGTGCCAGCAGCTTCACAGGGGCCCAAGAGACCCAGTACTTC. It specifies CASSFTGAQETQYF.

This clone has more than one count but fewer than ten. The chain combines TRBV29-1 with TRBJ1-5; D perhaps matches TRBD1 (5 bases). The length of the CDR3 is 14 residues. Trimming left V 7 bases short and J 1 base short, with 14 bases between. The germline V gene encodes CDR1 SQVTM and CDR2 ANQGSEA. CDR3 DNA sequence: TGCAGCGCGAAGGTTGGGGGGAGCAATCAGCCCCAGCATTTT. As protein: CSAKVGGSNQPQHF.

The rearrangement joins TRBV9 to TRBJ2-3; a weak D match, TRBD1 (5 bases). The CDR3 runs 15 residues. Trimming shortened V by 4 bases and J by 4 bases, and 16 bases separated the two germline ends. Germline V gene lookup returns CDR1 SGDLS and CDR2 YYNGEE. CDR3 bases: TGTGCCAGCAGCTTTCAGGCGCAGGGCCCAGATACGCAGTATTTT. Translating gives CASSFQAQGPDTQYF. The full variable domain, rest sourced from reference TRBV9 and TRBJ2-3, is DSGVTQTPKHLITATGQRVTLRCSPRSGDLSVYWYQQSLDQGLQFLIQYYNGEERAKGNILERFSAQQFPDLHSELNLSSLELGDSALYFCASSFQAQGPDTQYFGPGTRLTVL.

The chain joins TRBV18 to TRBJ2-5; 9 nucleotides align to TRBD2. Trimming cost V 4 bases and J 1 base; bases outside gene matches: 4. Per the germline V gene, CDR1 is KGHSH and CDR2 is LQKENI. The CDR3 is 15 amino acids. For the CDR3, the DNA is TGTGCCAGCTCACTGGGGACTAGCCTCCAAGAGACCCAGTACTTC. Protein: CASSLGTSLQETQYF.

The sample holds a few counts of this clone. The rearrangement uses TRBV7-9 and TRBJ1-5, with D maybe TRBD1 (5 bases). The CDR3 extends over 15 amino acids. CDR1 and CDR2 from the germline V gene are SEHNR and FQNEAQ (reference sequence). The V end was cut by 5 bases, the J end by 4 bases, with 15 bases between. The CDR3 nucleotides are TGTGCCAGCAGCCGACCGGCAGGGTTTAATCAGCCCCAGCATTTT. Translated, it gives CASSRPAGFNQPQHF.